A selection of T cell receptor beta chains follows, all from one sample in a study of T cell repertoires in cytomegalovirus infection. TCRdb analysed the reads with MiXCR anew, one entry per CDR3 protein. The data hold about 220,000 distinct CDR3 sequences, with about 39% observed a single time. For these TCRs, the target antigens are not known. The sequences come from CD8+ T cells from cultured PBMCs, collected from culture after CMV antigen stimulation. The receptors here all came from a human donor in good health (CMV status not recorded). Some clones in this sample may be carry-over from other donors' samples. CDR3s include the opening cysteine and the closing phenylalanine or tryptophan. D genes are given only for firm matches. Not all rows give a size; the values are once, few, many and, for expanded clones, a class.

clone size | J gene | D gene | V gene | CDR3 DNA | CDR3 protein
NA | TRBJ2-1 | NA | TRBV4-2 | TGTGCCAGCAGCCAGGCCGGTCCCGACTCCTTTAGCTCCTACAATGAGCAGTTCTTC | CASSQAGPDSFSSYNEQFF
few | TRBJ1-2 | NA | TRBV27 | TGTGCCAGCAGTTTATCAACAGGGCAGAGTGGCTACACCTTC | CASSLSTGQSGYTF
few | TRBJ2-4 | TRBD2 | TRBV27 | TGTGCCAGCAGTTTATCGGGGACTAGCGGAAACATTCAGTACTTC | CASSLSGTSGNIQYF
NA | TRBJ2-1 | NA | TRBV18 | TGTGCCAGCTCACCCGCAGGGCCTTTGGGTAAGGAGCAGTTCTTC | CASSPAGPLGKEQFF
NA | TRBJ2-1 | TRBD2 | TRBV6-1 | TGTGCCAGCGGGGGGGGTAAGCGGGGAAGCTCCTACAATGAGCAGTTCTTC | CASGGGKRGSSYNEQFF
NA | TRBJ2-5 | NA | TRBV7-8 | TGTGCCAGCAGCCCCAGACTACAAGAGACCCAGTACTTC | CASSPRLQETQYF
few | TRBJ2-7 | TRBD2 | TRBV19 | TGTGCCAGTTCTCCTGGCGGGGGGGCCTACGAGCAGTACTTC | CASSPGGGAYEQYF
few | TRBJ1-1 | TRBD1 | TRBV7-2 | TGTGCCAGCAGCCAGGGGGGCCCTGAAGCTTTCTTT | CASSQGGPEAFF
NA | TRBJ2-1 | NA | TRBV19 | TGTGCCAGTAGTAACTTTCAGGGGAATGAGCAGTTCTTC | CASSNFQGNEQFF
NA | TRBJ2-5 | TRBD2 | TRBV7-9 | TGTGCCAGCAGCCCCTTGGCGAGGACTAGCGGATTCAGTCAGTACTTC | CASSPLARTSGFSQYF
NA | TRBJ2-7 | NA | TRBV7-4 | TGTGCCAGCAGCGGGGGATCGGAGTGGACGAAATCCTACGAGCAGTACTTC | CASSGGSEWTKSYEQYF